Sequencing of this T cell receptor (beta chain) was carried out in a study of blood T cell repertoires in COVID-19 (dated by TCRdb to 2018 to 2020). Context from the whole study: Collaborator samples came from the United States, Italy and Spain and covered acute and convalescent phases of COVID-19. The material from the prospective study consisted of cDNA or gDNA derived from T cells, B-cell-depleted T cells, or PBMCs. The dataset comprised deeply sampled blood TCRbeta repertoires from subjects exposed to, actively infected with, or recovered from COVID-19. The repertoires were released in a freely available public database intended as a resource for research on the immune response to SARS-CoV-2. The samples were drawn from two sources: the first 160 participants of the ongoing ImmuneRACE study, and fewer than 1,500 subjects contributed by 6 global collaborators. The sample metadata nearly always contained a de-identified subject ID, COVID-19 status, age in years and sex. Where available, HLA class I and class II types were obtained from metadata supplied by the sample provider rather than from assay-based typing.

Results the study describes overall, beyond this receptor: Clinical and demographic metadata were provided uncurated, with the amount varying by source and participant.

This clone was observed a few times. This clone's antigen is unknown. Per-nucleotide qualities are absent, and no much larger clonotype sits a single base away. Participants in the prospective study were enrolled through a virtual design, were aged roughly 18 to 100 years, and lived in 24 United States geographic areas. To assign participants to cohorts, the prospective study relied on clinical history that participants themselves reported in a screening survey and a study questionnaire. Exposed participants were defined as having been in contact with someone with a PCR-confirmed or clinician-diagnosed COVID-19 case within 2 weeks of study entry. In the prospective study, mobile phlebotomists collected whole blood, serum and a nasopharyngeal or oropharyngeal swab from each participant. Over a roughly two-month period, participants in the prospective study had the option of providing additional blood draws and questionnaires. Prospective study blood samples were shipped either frozen or at room temperature before DNA extraction.

Germline trimming amounts to 4 bases on V and 1 base on J, with 3 as the count of junction bases outside the gene matches. From the germline V gene, CDR1 is SQVTM and CDR2 is ANQGSEA. The CDR3 starts with the cysteine, ends with the phenylalanine, and has 13 residues. Only the CDR3 DNA is retained, 39 bases long and in frame from the first base. TCRbeta CDR3 regions were amplified from genomic DNA using the immunoSEQ Assay, a bias-controlled multiplex PCR. Per the original workflow: The number of nucleated cells in each sample was estimated by amplification of reference gene primers within the assay. To quantify the absolute abundance of each unique TCRbeta CDR3 rearrangement, sequence reads were collapsed and filtered. For each sample, productive Simpson clonality was calculated as the square root of Simpson's diversity index over productive rearrangements. In TCRdb, the immuneACCESS table is reduced to in-frame sequences with V and J assigned. These tables do not hold every clone; where another copy was compared, an unresolved V gene accounts for under half, and the others remain unexplained. V and J calls and clone size are those listed in that table; D and trimming were worked out from the DNA. This sample is represented by 200,000 or so clones; 88% of them were singletons. The biggest ten clones account for about 4% of the sample.

This sequence was found in a woman younger than 45 who had been exposed to COVID-19. The rearrangement combines TRBV29-1 with TRBJ1-1, with TRBD1 matching 7 junction bases. Sequences were obtained from PBMCs or T cells enriched from blood (not recorded which). For the CDR3, the sequence is CSVGNRGNTEAFF. The nucleotides read TGCAGCGTTGGCAACAGGGGGAACACTGAAGCTTTCTTT.